Listed here are 20 T cell receptor beta chains from one sample, sequenced in a study of shared clonotypes between healthy human individuals. Only in-frame clones appear in the TCRdb table, and some are missing; sequencing was by immunoSEQ multiplex PCR. This repertoire shows 2,500,000 or so clones, under 95% found once; its top ten account for approximately 0.4%. What was sequenced was naive CD4+ T cells from PBMCs. As for subset: CD45RA+ positively selected. The receptors stem from a young man in good health. Some clones in this sample may be carry-over from other donors' samples.

This chain uses TRBV4-3 with TRBJ2-7; D call uncertain. The CDR3 loop spans 14 amino acids. V was trimmed by 0 bases and J by 6 bases, leaving 12 bases between them. From germline, CDR1 is LGHNA and CDR2 YSLEER. CDR3 bases: TGCGCCAGCAGCCAAGAAGGTTCGGGCGGCGAGCAGTACTTC. Residues: CASSQEGSGGEQYF.

This sequence joins TRBV27 and TRBJ1-5; D remains ambiguous. V lost 2 bases and J 4 bases, leaving 6 bases between the germline ends. Germline V gives CDR1 MNHEY, CDR2 SMNVEV (reference sequence). CDR3 length: 13 residues. The CDR3 DNA sequence: TGTGCCAGCAGTTTAATAGCGAATCAGCCCCAGCATTTT. Translation: CASSLIANQPQHF.

The genes are TRBV14 and TRBJ1-2; D remains ambiguous. The length of the CDR3 is 12 residues. Trimming left V 5 bases short and J 3 bases short, with 7 bases between. Germline loops: CDR1 SGHDN, CDR2 FVKESK. The CDR3 sequence: CASSFQYYGYTF. CDR3 bases: TGTGCCAGCAGCTTTCAATACTATGGCTACACCTTC.

This chain uses TRBV5-1 with TRBJ1-2, with TRBD1 as a possible D gene (5 bases). The germline gives CDR1 SGHRS, CDR2 YFSETQ. Between the trimmed V and J ends, which lost 7 bases and 8 bases, there was a span of 12 bases. This CDR3 comprises 11 residues. The DNA for the CDR3 is TGCGCCAGCTCCGAAGGGGAGGGCTACACCTTC. This gives the protein CASSEGEGYTF.

J is TRBJ2-1 and V is TRBV7-2; D is possibly TRBD1 or TRBD2 (5 bases each). With 4 bases removed from V and 2 bases from J, the gap between germline ends came to 12 bases. Germline CDR1 and CDR2: SGHTA and FQGNSA. This CDR3 spans 15 amino acids. CDR3 sequence (DNA): TGTGCCAGCAGCTGGACGGGACCTACCTACAATGAGCAGTTCTTC. This codes for CASSWTGPTYNEQFF.

The DNA of the CDR3 is TGCAGCGTTGATAGAGCGGGAGGGAATGAGCAGTTCTTC. Its translation: CSVDRAGGNEQFF. The gene calls are TRBV29-1 and TRBJ2-1, with TRBD2 identical over 10 bases. The CDR3 is 13 residues long. Germline V gives CDR1 SQVTM, CDR2 ANQGSEA. V was pared by 3 bases and J by 7 bases, with 3 bases of the junction left unmatched.

This chain connects TRBV5-1 to TRBJ2-1; D is uncertain. The ends were cut back, 0 bases at V and 0 bases at J, with 10 bases in the middle. This CDR3 has 16 residues. CDR1 is SGHRS, CDR2 YFSETQ, per germline. This CDR3 reads CASSLGARSSYNEQFF. The CDR3 DNA reads as TGCGCCAGCAGCTTGGGTGCAAGAAGCTCCTACAATGAGCAGTTCTTC.

The chain has TRBV30 and TRBJ1-3; D not resolved. V dropped 0 bases and J dropped 0 bases, with 12 bases sitting between them. This CDR3 comprises 16 residues. In germline, CDR1 is GTSNPN, CDR2 SVGIG (reference sequence). CDR3 coding DNA: TGTGCCTGGAGTGTATCTTCGGGAGTCTCTGGAAACACCATATATTTT. It encodes CAWSVSSGVSGNTIYF.

This chain links TRBV5-1 with TRBJ2-7; tentatively, D is TRBD1 (6 bases). CDR3 size: 11 residues. V dropped 8 bases and J dropped 6 bases, with 12 bases sitting between them. Germline assignment: CDR1 SGHRS and CDR2 YFSETQ. CDR3 region: CASSIRGEQYF. DNA for the CDR3: TGCGCCAGTAGTATCAGGGGCGAGCAGTACTTC.

The chain recombines TRBV19 with TRBJ1-2, with D perhaps matching TRBD1 (5 bases). Germline V lookup: CDR1 LNHDA, CDR2 SQIVND (reference sequence). Trimming pared 4 bases from V and 8 bases from J, leaving 17 bases between. The CDR3 spans 14 residues. The CDR3 protein is CASSRESGGSGYTF. Here the CDR3 DNA reads TGTGCCAGTAGTAGAGAGTCCGGGGGGTCGGGCTACACCTTC.

The chain combines TRBV5-1 with TRBJ2-5; 10 bases match TRBD2. Trimming cost V 1 base and J 0 bases; bases outside gene matches: 12. This CDR3 spans 19 amino acids. Germline loops: CDR1 SGHRS, CDR2 YFSETQ. Here the CDR3 reads CASSLKASGSSDYQETQYF. DNA for the CDR3: TGCGCCAGCAGCTTGAAGGCTAGCGGGAGTTCCGATTACCAAGAGACCCAGTACTTC.

J is TRBJ1-5 and V is TRBV10-3; a weak D match, TRBD1 (6 bases). Trimming took off 3 bases at V and 4 bases at J, with 10 bases between the two ends. CDR3 length: 14 residues. The germline V gene has CDR1 ENHRY and CDR2 SYGVKD. The CDR3 coding sequence is TGTGCCATCAGTGAACAGGGACCGAATCAGCCCCAGCATTTT. Its protein product is CAISEQGPNQPQHF.

The J gene is TRBJ2-1, the V gene TRBV9; 10 bases align to TRBD2. Germline CDR1 and CDR2: SGDLS and YYNGEE. Trimming removed 3 bases from V and 8 bases from J; junction bases left unmatched: 8. CDR3 size: 15 residues. CDR3 loop: CASSAASGSMYEQFF. CDR3 in DNA: TGTGCCAGCAGCGCCGCTAGCGGGAGTATGTATGAGCAGTTCTTC.

The genes are TRBV28 and TRBJ2-3; TRBD2 aligns across 12 bases. Trimming removed 0 bases from V and 1 base from J; junction bases left unmatched: 5. This CDR3 spans 18 amino acids. Germline V gene sequence: CDR1 MDHEN, CDR2 SYDVKM. The CDR3 DNA follows: TGTGCCAGCAGTTTATGGACTAGCGGGAGTCCTGGCACAGATACGCAGTATTTT. It encodes CASSLWTSGSPGTDTQYF. The whole variable domain, remainder taken from reference TRBV28 and TRBJ2-3, is DVKVTQSSRYLVKRTGEKVFLECVQDMDHENMFWYRQDPGLGLRLIYFSYDVKMKEKGDIPEGYSVSREKKERFSLILESASTNQTSMYLCASSLWTSGSPGTDTQYFGPGTRLTVL.

V gene TRBV6-1 combines with J gene TRBJ2-2; possibly TRBD1 for D (5 bases). Trimming removed 6 bases from V and 6 bases from J, with 14 bases in between. Germline CDR1 and CDR2: MNHNS and SASEGT. CDR3 length equals 14 residues. The CDR3 reads CASRGPQVPGELFF. DNA for the CDR3: TGTGCCAGCAGAGGGCCACAGGTTCCCGGGGAGCTGTTTTTT.

This chain joins TRBV5-1 and TRBJ2-1; 7 positions agree with TRBD2. The CDR3 totals 14 residues. Germline V gene data show CDR1 as SGHRS and CDR2 as YFSETQ. The ends lost 4 bases at V and 5 bases at J; junction bases unmatched: 6. The CDR3 sequence: CASSRRGGDNEQFF. The CDR3 DNA reads TGCGCCAGCAGCCGGAGGGGAGGGGACAATGAGCAGTTCTTC.

The chain is built from TRBV19 and TRBJ2-7; 7 bases match TRBD2. This CDR3 has 16 amino acids. The junction had 12 bases not matched to a gene; V was cut back by 6 bases and J by 1 base. The V gene's germline CDR1 is LNHDA and CDR2 SQIVND (reference sequence). Here the CDR3 reads CASSTTEGGKSYEQYF. CDR3 in DNA: TGTGCCAGTAGCACGACGGAGGGAGGGAAGTCCTACGAGCAGTACTTC.

Concerning this clone itself: The same CDR3 arises from other DNA sequences in this sample as well. The chain combines TRBV6-5 with TRBJ1-2, with TRBD1 as a possible D gene (6 bases). V gave up 6 bases and J gave up 3 bases, with 14 bases separating them. CDR1 MNHEY and CDR2 SVGAGI come from the germline V gene. This CDR3 region has 14 residues. CDR3 amino acids: CASSRTGKDYGYTF. Here the CDR3 DNA reads TGTGCCAGCAGCCGCACAGGGAAAGACTATGGCTACACCTTC.

The genes are TRBV10-3 and TRBJ2-1; 9 nucleotides agree with TRBD1. Unmatched junction bases numbered 14, after V lost 6 bases and J lost 8 bases. The germline CDR1 and CDR2 sequences are ENHRY and SYGVKD. The CDR3 runs 16 residues. The CDR3 sequence is CAIRGTGQGSGDEQFF. The CDR3 DNA reads as TGTGCCATCAGGGGGACGGGACAGGGATCGGGAGATGAGCAGTTCTTC.

The genes are TRBV5-6 and TRBJ2-5; 7 bases align to TRBD2. Germline V CDR1 and CDR2: SGHDT, YYEEEE. V gave up 2 bases and J gave up 5 bases; unmatched junction bases: 9. This CDR3 region has 15 residues. This chain's CDR3 is CASSFAQREGETQYF. The DNA for the CDR3 is TGTGCCAGCAGCTTCGCGCAGCGGGAAGGGGAGACCCAGTACTTC.